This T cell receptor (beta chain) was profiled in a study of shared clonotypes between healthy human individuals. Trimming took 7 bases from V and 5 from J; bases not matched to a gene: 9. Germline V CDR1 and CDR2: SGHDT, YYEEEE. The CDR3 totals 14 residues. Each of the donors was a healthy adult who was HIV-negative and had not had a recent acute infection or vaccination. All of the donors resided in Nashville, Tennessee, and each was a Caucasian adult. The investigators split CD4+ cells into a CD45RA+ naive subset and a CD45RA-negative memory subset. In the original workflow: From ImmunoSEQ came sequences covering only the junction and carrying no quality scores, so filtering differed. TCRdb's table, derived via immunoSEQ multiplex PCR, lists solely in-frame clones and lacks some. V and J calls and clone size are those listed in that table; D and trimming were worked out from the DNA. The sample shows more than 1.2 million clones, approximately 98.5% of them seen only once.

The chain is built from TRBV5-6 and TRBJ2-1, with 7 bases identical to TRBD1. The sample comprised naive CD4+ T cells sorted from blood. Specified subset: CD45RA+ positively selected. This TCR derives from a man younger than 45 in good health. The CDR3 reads CASGMTGRDNEQFF. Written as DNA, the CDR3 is TGTGCCAGCGGAATGACAGGGCGCGACAATGAGCAGTTCTTC. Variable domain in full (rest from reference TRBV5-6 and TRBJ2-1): DAGVTQSPTHLIKTRGQQVTLRCSPKSGHDTVSWYQQALGQGPQFIFQYYEEEERQRGNFPDRFSGHQFPNYSSELNVNALLLGDSALYLCASGMTGRDNEQFFGPGTRLTVL.